This is a list of T cell receptor beta chains from one sample in a study of shared clonotypes between healthy human individuals. Only in-frame clones appear in the TCRdb table, and some are missing; sequencing was by immunoSEQ multiplex PCR. Of over a million clones in the sample, around 78% were seen once. The sample consisted of memory CD4+ T cells from PBMCs. The receptors come from a man in his late teens or twenties in good health. Some clones in this sample may be carry-over from other donors' samples. The CDR3 runs from the conserved cysteine through the conserved F or W. D genes are given only for firm matches. Where a row states a size, it is once, few, many or the class of an expanded clone; other rows omit it.

v_call: TRBV28
cdr3_length: 16
clone_size: NA
d_call: NA
j_call: TRBJ2-1
cdr3_nt: TGTGCCAGCAGACGAACATCCGGGTCCGTCCTAGCGGAGCAGTTCTTC
cdr3_aa: CASRRTSGSVLAEQFF

v_call: TRBV7-6
cdr3_length: 13
clone_size: NA
d_call: NA
j_call: TRBJ1-1
cdr3_nt: TGTGCCAGCAGCTTAGAAGGGCACCGTGAAGCTTTCTTT
cdr3_aa: CASSLEGHREAFF

v_call: TRBV9
cdr3_length: 15
clone_size: once
d_call: NA
j_call: TRBJ1-4
cdr3_nt: TGTGCCAGCAGCCCCCTGGTTCGCGGGATTGAAAAACTGTTTTTT
cdr3_aa: CASSPLVRGIEKLFF

v_call: TRBV18
cdr3_length: 15
clone_size: NA
d_call: NA
j_call: TRBJ1-5
cdr3_nt: TGTGCCAGCTCACCAATCCCAGGGGAGGCTCAGCCCCAGCATTTT
cdr3_aa: CASSPIPGEAQPQHF

v_call: TRBV6-1
cdr3_length: 12
clone_size: NA
d_call: NA
j_call: TRBJ2-1
cdr3_nt: TGTGCCAGCAGGGCACTAGCCAATGAGCAGTTCTTC
cdr3_aa: CASRALANEQFF

v_call: TRBV5-1
cdr3_length: 14
clone_size: NA
d_call: NA
j_call: TRBJ2-5
cdr3_nt: TGCGCCAGCAGCTACTTGGGCGGGAAAGAGACCCAGTACTTC
cdr3_aa: CASSYLGGKETQYF

v_call: TRBV11-3
cdr3_length: 13
clone_size: NA
d_call: NA
j_call: TRBJ2-2
cdr3_nt: TGTGCCAGCAGCTTACGGGAACCCGGGGAGCTGTTTTTT
cdr3_aa: CASSLREPGELFF

v_call: TRBV29-1
cdr3_length: 12
clone_size: NA
d_call: NA
j_call: TRBJ2-3
cdr3_nt: TGCAGCGTTCGGACTAGCACAGATACGCAGTATTTT
cdr3_aa: CSVRTSTDTQYF

v_call: TRBV14
cdr3_length: 18
clone_size: NA
d_call: TRBD2
j_call: TRBJ2-3
cdr3_nt: TGTGCCAGCAGCCAAAGTAGTACTAGCGGTCCTAGCACAGATACGCAGTATTTT
cdr3_aa: CASSQSSTSGPSTDTQYF

v_call: TRBV28
cdr3_length: 16
clone_size: NA
d_call: TRBD1
j_call: TRBJ2-3
cdr3_nt: TGTGCCAGCAACCCTTCGGACAGGCAAAGGGGTGTTACGCAGTATTTT
cdr3_aa: CASNPSDRQRGVTQYF

v_call: TRBV5-1
cdr3_length: 16
clone_size: NA
d_call: NA
j_call: TRBJ2-2
cdr3_nt: TGCGCCAGCAAGGGGCCGGTTCCAGCGAACACCGGGGAGCTGTTTTTT
cdr3_aa: CASKGPVPANTGELFF

v_call: TRBV6-5
cdr3_length: 13
clone_size: NA
d_call: TRBD2
j_call: TRBJ2-5
cdr3_nt: TGTGCCAGCAGCGGACTAGCGGAAGAGACCCAGTACTTC
cdr3_aa: CASSGLAEETQYF

v_call: TRBV7-8
cdr3_length: 14
clone_size: NA
d_call: NA
j_call: TRBJ2-1
cdr3_nt: TGTGCCAGCAGCTTAGCCTATTGGGGCAATGAGCAGTTCTTC
cdr3_aa: CASSLAYWGNEQFF

v_call: TRBV28
cdr3_length: 12
clone_size: NA
d_call: NA
j_call: TRBJ2-7
cdr3_nt: TGTGCCAGCAGTTTAATAGGGACACAGCAGTACTTC
cdr3_aa: CASSLIGTQQYF

v_call: TRBV6-6
cdr3_length: 15
clone_size: NA
d_call: TRBD1
j_call: TRBJ1-2
cdr3_nt: TGTGCCAGCAGTTACTCCGGGACAGGGGATTATGGCTACACCTTC
cdr3_aa: CASSYSGTGDYGYTF

v_call: TRBV2
cdr3_length: 13
clone_size: few
d_call: TRBD1
j_call: TRBJ2-1
cdr3_nt: TGTGCCAGCAGTACAGGGGGCTCGATTGAGCAGTTCTTC
cdr3_aa: CASSTGGSIEQFF

v_call: TRBV28
cdr3_length: 19
clone_size: NA
d_call: TRBD1
j_call: TRBJ1-1
cdr3_nt: TGTGCCAGCAGTTTATGGAGGGACAGGGGCGCCTCCATGAACACTGAAGCTTTCTTT
cdr3_aa: CASSLWRDRGASMNTEAFF

v_call: TRBV7-3
cdr3_length: 13
clone_size: NA
d_call: NA
j_call: TRBJ2-2
cdr3_nt: TGTGCCAGCTCTCGAATGAACACCGGGGAGCTGTTTTTT
cdr3_aa: CASSRMNTGELFF

v_call: TRBV27
cdr3_length: 15
clone_size: NA
d_call: NA
j_call: TRBJ2-1
cdr3_nt: TGTGCCAGCAGTTTAGGCGCCGTCCGGGGGAATGAGCAGTTCTTC
cdr3_aa: CASSLGAVRGNEQFF

v_call: TRBV5-1
cdr3_length: 15
clone_size: NA
d_call: TRBD2
j_call: TRBJ2-1
cdr3_nt: TGCGCCAGCAGCTTGGCAGCCCCGGGACTAGCCGAGCAGTTCTTC
cdr3_aa: CASSLAAPGLAEQFF

v_call: TRBV10-1
cdr3_length: 14
clone_size: NA
d_call: NA
j_call: TRBJ2-7
cdr3_nt: TGCGCCAGCAGTTCAGGGGCTCCTCCCTACGAGCAGTACTTC
cdr3_aa: CASSSGAPPYEQYF

v_call: TRBV11-2
cdr3_length: 15
clone_size: NA
d_call: NA
j_call: TRBJ2-3
cdr3_nt: TGTGCCAGCAGCTTTTCGACTCCTAGCACAGATACGCAGTATTTT
cdr3_aa: CASSFSTPSTDTQYF

v_call: TRBV28
cdr3_length: 15
clone_size: NA
d_call: TRBD2
j_call: TRBJ2-1
cdr3_nt: TGTGCCAGCTCTGTAGCGGGAGGATCATACAATGAGCAGTTCTTC
cdr3_aa: CASSVAGGSYNEQFF

v_call: TRBV5-4
cdr3_length: 13
clone_size: many
d_call: NA
j_call: TRBJ1-2
cdr3_nt: TGTGCCAGCAGCTTTTTGGGGAACTATGGCTACACCTTC
cdr3_aa: CASSFLGNYGYTF

v_call: TRBV7-2
cdr3_length: 12
clone_size: NA
d_call: TRBD2
j_call: TRBJ2-1
cdr3_nt: TGTGCCAGCAGCTATCTAGCGGGAGTACAGTTCTTC
cdr3_aa: CASSYLAGVQFF

v_call: TRBV5-6
cdr3_length: 13
clone_size: once
d_call: NA
j_call: TRBJ1-2
cdr3_nt: TGTGCCAGCAGCTTTGGGCAGGGCGGTGGCTACACCTTC
cdr3_aa: CASSFGQGGGYTF

v_call: TRBV7-3
cdr3_length: 14
clone_size: NA
d_call: TRBD2
j_call: TRBJ2-7
cdr3_nt: TGTGCCAGCAGCCTCCTAGCGGGCTCCTACGAGCAGTACTTC
cdr3_aa: CASSLLAGSYEQYF

v_call: TRBV4-2
cdr3_length: 16
clone_size: NA
d_call: TRBD1
j_call: TRBJ1-1
cdr3_nt: TGTGCCAGCAGACCCCTTTTTTCCAGGGGGATCGCTGAAGCTTTCTTT
cdr3_aa: CASRPLFSRGIAEAFF

v_call: TRBV4-1
cdr3_length: 16
clone_size: NA
d_call: TRBD1
j_call: TRBJ2-1
cdr3_nt: TGCGCCAGCAGCCAAGATGGGACAGGGGCTTACAATGAGCAGTTCTTC
cdr3_aa: CASSQDGTGAYNEQFF

v_call: TRBV2
cdr3_length: 13
clone_size: NA
d_call: TRBD1
j_call: TRBJ2-7
cdr3_nt: TGTGCCAGCGGTACAGGGGTCTCCTACGAGCAGTACTTC
cdr3_aa: CASGTGVSYEQYF

v_call: TRBV18
cdr3_length: 14
clone_size: many
d_call: TRBD1
j_call: TRBJ1-5
cdr3_nt: TGTGCCAGCTCACCCCAGCAGGGGGAAAAGCCCCAGCATTTT
cdr3_aa: CASSPQQGEKPQHF

v_call: TRBV19
cdr3_length: 15
clone_size: NA
d_call: TRBD1
j_call: TRBJ2-7
cdr3_nt: TGTGCCAGTAGTATAGCGGACAGGGGTTCCTACGAGCAGTACTTC
cdr3_aa: CASSIADRGSYEQYF

v_call: TRBV5-3
cdr3_length: 15
clone_size: NA
d_call: TRBD1
j_call: TRBJ1-3
cdr3_nt: TGTGCCAGAAATGGGGACAGGGAGCCTGGAAACACCATATATTTT
cdr3_aa: CARNGDREPGNTIYF

v_call: TRBV6-5
cdr3_length: 16
clone_size: NA
d_call: NA
j_call: TRBJ2-2
cdr3_nt: TGTGCCAGCAGTTACTTTCACCCCCCAAACACCGGGGAGCTGTTTTTT
cdr3_aa: CASSYFHPPNTGELFF

v_call: TRBV9
cdr3_length: 17
clone_size: NA
d_call: NA
j_call: TRBJ2-1
cdr3_nt: TGTGCCAGCAGCCCTCGACTCAGCGCGAGCTCCTACAATGAGCAGTTCTTC
cdr3_aa: CASSPRLSASSYNEQFF

v_call: TRBV7-2
cdr3_length: 14
clone_size: once
d_call: TRBD2
j_call: TRBJ2-1
cdr3_nt: TGTGCCAGCAGCTTAAGACTAGCTGTAGGTGAGCAGTTCTTC
cdr3_aa: CASSLRLAVGEQFF

v_call: TRBV2
cdr3_length: 14
clone_size: many
d_call: TRBD1
j_call: TRBJ1-2
cdr3_nt: TGTGCCAGCAGCAAGGGACAGGAGGTCTATGGCTACACCTTC
cdr3_aa: CASSKGQEVYGYTF

v_call: TRBV5-1
cdr3_length: 12
clone_size: NA
d_call: TRBD1
j_call: TRBJ2-7
cdr3_nt: TGCGCCAGCAGCTCAGGGGGTCACGAGCAGTACTTC
cdr3_aa: CASSSGGHEQYF

v_call: TRBV5-1
cdr3_length: 15
clone_size: NA
d_call: TRBD1
j_call: TRBJ1-4
cdr3_nt: TGCGCCAGCAGCGGACAGGGGGCCGCTAATGAAAAACTGTTTTTT
cdr3_aa: CASSGQGAANEKLFF

v_call: TRBV2
cdr3_length: 16
clone_size: NA
d_call: TRBD2
j_call: TRBJ2-2
cdr3_nt: TGTGCCATCGCCGGACTAGCGGGAGGGCACGGCGGGGAGCTGTTTTTT
cdr3_aa: CAIAGLAGGHGGELFF

v_call: TRBV5-1
cdr3_length: 17
clone_size: NA
d_call: TRBD1
j_call: TRBJ2-5
cdr3_nt: TGCGCCAGCAGCTTGGTCCCGACACAACAGGGGGGAGAGACCCAGTACTTC
cdr3_aa: CASSLVPTQQGGETQYF

v_call: TRBV11-1
cdr3_length: 17
clone_size: NA
d_call: TRBD1
j_call: TRBJ1-2
cdr3_nt: TGTGCCAGCAGCTCCTGGGACAGGGGGCAACGTAACTATGGCTACACCTTC
cdr3_aa: CASSSWDRGQRNYGYTF

v_call: TRBV19
cdr3_length: 15
clone_size: NA
d_call: TRBD2
j_call: TRBJ2-5
cdr3_nt: TGTGCCAGTAGCGGGAGGGCGTCGGTATGGGAGACCCAGTACTTC
cdr3_aa: CASSGRASVWETQYF

v_call: TRBV4-2
cdr3_length: 17
clone_size: NA
d_call: TRBD2
j_call: TRBJ2-1
cdr3_nt: TGTGCCAGCAGCCAAGAGGGTACTAGCGCAAAGTACAATGAGCAGTTCTTC
cdr3_aa: CASSQEGTSAKYNEQFF

v_call: TRBV30
cdr3_length: 12
clone_size: NA
d_call: NA
j_call: TRBJ2-2
cdr3_nt: TGTGCCTGCCCTAAAGGTTCCGGGGAGCTGTTTTTT
cdr3_aa: CACPKGSGELFF

v_call: TRBV2
cdr3_length: 15
clone_size: NA
d_call: NA
j_call: TRBJ2-5
cdr3_nt: TGTGCCAGCACGGGGGAGAGTATGTACCAAGAGACCCAGTACTTC
cdr3_aa: CASTGESMYQETQYF

v_call: TRBV28
cdr3_length: 14
clone_size: NA
d_call: NA
j_call: TRBJ2-1
cdr3_nt: TGTGCCAGCTCCCGCGGGTTATCCTACAATGAGCAGTTCTTC
cdr3_aa: CASSRGLSYNEQFF

v_call: TRBV28
cdr3_length: 13
clone_size: NA
d_call: NA
j_call: TRBJ2-3
cdr3_nt: TGTGCCAGCAGTCCACAGTCGACAGATACGCAGTATTTT
cdr3_aa: CASSPQSTDTQYF

v_call: TRBV2
cdr3_length: 12
clone_size: few
d_call: TRBD1
j_call: TRBJ2-7
cdr3_nt: TGTGCCAGCAGAACGACAGGGGACGAGCAGTACTTC
cdr3_aa: CASRTTGDEQYF

v_call: TRBV14
cdr3_length: 16
clone_size: NA
d_call: TRBD1
j_call: TRBJ2-1
cdr3_nt: TGTGCCAGCAGCCAAGTGCGGACAGGGGGCCTCAATGAGCAGTTCTTC
cdr3_aa: CASSQVRTGGLNEQFF

v_call: TRBV6-1
cdr3_length: 13
clone_size: NA
d_call: TRBD2
j_call: TRBJ2-7
cdr3_nt: TGTGCCAGCAAAGCGGGAGGCCATTACGAGCAGTACTTC
cdr3_aa: CASKAGGHYEQYF

v_call: TRBV7-9
cdr3_length: 15
clone_size: NA
d_call: NA
j_call: TRBJ2-7
cdr3_nt: TGTGCCAGCAGCCGTGAATGGGCAGGGTTCAACGAGCAGTACTTC
cdr3_aa: CASSREWAGFNEQYF

v_call: TRBV6-5
cdr3_length: 15
clone_size: NA
d_call: TRBD2
j_call: TRBJ2-3
cdr3_nt: TGTGCCAGCAGCTCCCTAGCGGGAGGCACAGATACGCAGTATTTT
cdr3_aa: CASSSLAGGTDTQYF

v_call: TRBV29-1
cdr3_length: 14
clone_size: NA
d_call: TRBD1
j_call: TRBJ2-3
cdr3_nt: TGCAGCGTCGCGGACAGGGGAACCACAGATACGCAGTATTTT
cdr3_aa: CSVADRGTTDTQYF

v_call: TRBV4-1
cdr3_length: 14
clone_size: NA
d_call: NA
j_call: TRBJ2-3
cdr3_nt: TGCGCCAGCGCCGAATGGGAAAGCACAGATACGCAGTATTTT
cdr3_aa: CASAEWESTDTQYF